The present T cell receptor (beta chain) was sequenced within a study of blood T cells in healthy people across ages. About the study: About one barcoded beta molecule per two T cells came from capture by template switching. Study-wide results and caveats: Using unsorted PBMCs precluded a conclusive naive versus antigen-experienced comparison. Per-million-T-cell TCR beta diversity fell roughly linearly with age. The long-lived group displayed more naive CD4+ cells, plus higher diversity, than the aged donors did.

PCR was performed a second time for about 6 to 12 cycles using a sample-barcoded 5' primer and a J-beta primer mix. TCRdb passed the 5' RACE reads through MiXCR, listing each CDR3 protein once. The profile covers roughly 680,000 distinct CDR3 sequences, with approximately 52% appearing a single time and roughly 13% taken by the ten largest. The junction had 3 bases not matched to a gene; V was cut back by 4 bases and J by 0 bases. CDR3 length: 16 amino acids. Germline V CDR1 and CDR2: SGHVS, FQNEAQ. This clonotype appeared many times. Its antigen is undetermined. This sequence was found in a woman of 80 years or more in good health. The chain joins TRBV7-8 to TRBJ2-5, with TRBD2 identical over 12 bases. The sequenced material came from blood. CDR3: CASSYGLAGHQETQYF. For the CDR3, the DNA is TGTGCCAGCAGCTACGGACTAGCGGGGCACCAAGAGACCCAGTACTTC.